A single sample is the source of the 7 T cell receptor beta chains below, sequenced in a study of blood T cell repertoires in COVID-19. Assay used: immunoSEQ multiplex PCR; TCRdb lists only in-frame clones, some missing. The sample has 150,000 or so clones, over 75% seen once. Sample: peripheral blood. These receptor sequences come from a man in his late teens or twenties with COVID-19, enrolled during active disease.

The chain recombines TRBV5-1 with TRBJ2-1; weak D call: TRBD1 (6 bases). CDR3 length: 13 residues. CDR1 is SGHRS, CDR2 YFSETQ, per germline. V lost 5 bases, J lost 6 bases, and 12 bases lay in between. Here the CDR3 DNA reads TGCGCCAGCAGTCTAGAGGGGGTCAATGAGCAGTTCTTC. It translates to CASSLEGVNEQFF.

The chain employs TRBV6-5 and TRBJ2-3, with 11 bases fitting TRBD2. Germline V lookup: CDR1 MNHEY, CDR2 SVGAGI. The V and J ends lost 7 bases and 6 bases, in that order; junction bases with no gene match: 9. The CDR3 extends over 15 amino acids. The CDR3 region has the DNA TGTGCCAGCACCCTAGGACTAGCGGGTGGGGATACGCAGTATTTT. Its translation is CASTLGLAGGDTQYF.

The genes are TRBV19 and TRBJ2-7; D is possibly TRBD2 (7 bases). The CDR3 is 15 residues long. V was shortened by 4 bases and J by 5 bases, with 18 bases between the two germline ends. From germline, CDR1 is LNHDA and CDR2 SQIVND (reference sequence). Here the CDR3 DNA reads TGTGCCAGTAGTAAGTCGGGGAGGGGGATGGACGAGCAGTACTTC. Translation gives CASSKSGRGMDEQYF.

The rearrangement uses TRBV5-6 and TRBJ1-1; TRBD1 is a possible D gene (6 bases). The CDR3 has 13 residues. From germline, CDR1 is SGHDT and CDR2 YYEEEE. V dropped 7 bases and J dropped 0 bases, with 10 bases sitting between them. The DNA for the CDR3 is TGTGCCAGCGGGGACATCATGAACACTGAAGCTTTCTTT. It codes for CASGDIMNTEAFF.

The chain links TRBV4-2 to TRBJ2-1; 7 bases are shared with TRBD1. Germline assignment: CDR1 LGHNA and CDR2 YNFKEQ. The CDR3 length is 13 residues. J was trimmed by 13 bases and V by 1 base; bases with no gene match: 7. The CDR3 coding sequence is TGTGCCAGCAGCCAAGTAAGACAGGGCCCCCAGTTCTTC. Translated, it gives CASSQVRQGPQFF.

With regard to this clone: A junction end diverges from the germline sequence, so it may reflect a read error. The chain is built from TRBV5-8 and TRBJ1-5; a weak D match, TRBD1 (5 bases). CDR3 length: 14 amino acids. Germline values: CDR1 SGHTS, CDR2 YDEGEE. CDR3 sequence (DNA): TGTGCCAGCAGCTCAGACAGCCCCAATCGGCCCCAGCATTTT. This translates into CASSSDSPNRPQHF.

V and J are TRBV29-1 and TRBJ2-5; 7 bases map to TRBD2. This CDR3 region has 13 residues. The germline CDR1 and CDR2 sequences are SQVTM and ANQGSEA. V was pared by 3 bases and J by 2 bases, with 3 bases of the junction left unmatched. The CDR3 spells CSVDRGVQETQYF. CDR3 nucleotide sequence: TGCAGCGTTGATCGGGGGGTTCAAGAGACCCAGTACTTC.